One and the same sample provided the 31 T cell receptor beta chains below, sequenced in a study of T cells in Graves' hyperthyroidism and ophthalmopathy. Amplified TCR beta CDR3 regions came from RNA transcripts. With the HTBI primer set, the TCR CDR3 went through a first round of RT-PCR. TCRdb called the multiplex PCR reads again in MiXCR, with one record for every CDR3 protein. The table shows about 500,000 distinct CDR3 sequences, with roughly a sixth occurring only once. Sequencing was carried out using blood. These receptors all stem from a young woman with Graves' hyperthyroidism.

This clonotype was recorded a few times. V is TRBV15 and J is TRBJ2-5; D gene ambiguous. CDR1 and CDR2 from the germline V gene are LNHNV and YYDKDF (reference sequence). V was clipped by 3 bases and J by 3 bases, with 8 bases between them. The CDR3 contains 13 residues. The CDR3 bases are TGTGCCACCAGCAGTGCTCGGAAAGAGACCCAGTACTTC. Protein: CATSSARKETQYF.

This clonotype was seen ten or more times. This chain connects TRBV6-1 to TRBJ2-3, with D maybe TRBD1 (5 bases). The CDR3 spans 14 residues. The germline V gene encodes CDR1 MNHNS and CDR2 SASEGT. V was clipped by 7 bases and J by 1 base, with 12 bases between them. The CDR3 DNA reads as TGTGCCAGCAAGGTTGGCAGGGGCACAGATACGCAGTATTTT. Its translation is CASKVGRGTDTQYF.

This clonotype was recorded many times. The chain combines TRBV2 with TRBJ1-2; tentative D call: TRBD1 (5 bases). CDR3 length: 15 amino acids. With 7 bases removed from V and 2 bases from J, the gap between germline ends came to 17 bases. Germline CDR1 is SNHLY and CDR2 is FYNNEI. The DNA of the CDR3 is TGTGCCAGCATCCGGGACCGGGCGGCCAACTATGGCTACACCTTC. It translates to CASIRDRAANYGYTF.

V and J are TRBV20-1 and TRBJ2-4, with TRBD2 matching 10 bases. The CDR3 totals 18 residues. Looked up from germline, CDR1 is DFQATT and CDR2 is SNEGSKA (reference sequence). V was clipped by 0 bases and J by 0 bases; unmatched bases: 8. CDR3 loop: CSARDTASGRAAKNIQYF. Written as DNA, the CDR3 is TGCAGTGCTAGAGATACTGCAAGCGGGAGGGCAGCCAAAAACATTCAGTACTTC.

The chain is built from TRBV29-1 and TRBJ1-1, with D possibly matching TRBD1 (6 bases). The germline CDR1 and CDR2 sequences are SQVTM and ANQGSEA. The V end lost 7 bases, the J end lost 1 base, and 13 bases lay between the germline ends. CDR3 size: 13 residues. This CDR3 is CSGSTGANTEAFF. CDR3 in DNA: TGCAGCGGGAGTACGGGGGCGAACACTGAAGCTTTCTTT.

This clonotype was detected ten times or more. The chain recombines TRBV18 with TRBJ1-2; D not resolved. This CDR3 is built from 15 residues. CDR1 KGHSH and CDR2 LQKENI come from the germline V gene. Trimming took 4 bases from V and 0 from J, leaving 12 bases between them. The CDR3 region has the DNA TGTGCCAGCTCACAAAAAGACGGGGCTAACTATGGCTACACCTTC. Amino acids: CASSQKDGANYGYTF.

CDR3 sequence (DNA): TGTGCCAGCAGTTACCAAACAGGGGTGACTGGAAACACCATATATTTT. Amino acids: CASSYQTGVTGNTIYF. This chain joins TRBV6-5 and TRBJ1-3, with 7 bases that match TRBD1. CDR1 and CDR2 from the germline V gene are MNHEY and SVGAGI. The length of the CDR3 is 16 residues. V trimming: 2 bases; J trimming: 2 bases; junction bases outside the gene matches: 6.

The chain uses TRBV18 and TRBJ1-1; 8 bases are shared with TRBD1. The CDR3 is 17 amino acids. Germline V gives CDR1 KGHSH, CDR2 LQKENI. Trimming at V came to 4 bases and at J to 0 bases, leaving 10 bases not matched to a gene. CDR3 sequence: CASSLAGTGVLNTEAFF. DNA of the CDR3: TGTGCCAGCTCACTAGCCGGGACAGGCGTTTTGAACACTGAAGCTTTCTTT.

This clonotype was observed at least ten times. The rearrangement joins TRBV11-2 to TRBJ1-3; D is unclear. V was clipped by 8 bases and J by 0 bases, with 8 bases between them. Germline CDR1 is SGHAT and CDR2 is FQNNGV. This CDR3 region has 13 residues. In DNA form, the CDR3 reads TGTGCCAGCGTCCGGCTCTCTGGAAACACCATATATTTT. Translating gives CASVRLSGNTIYF.

This clonotype was recorded many times. The chain is built from TRBV12-3 or TRBV12-4 and TRBJ2-7, with 7 bases matching TRBD1. CDR3 length: 17 residues. Losses at the gene ends were 5 bases for V and 3 bases for J; bases not matched to a gene: 16. This CDR3 is CASSAEAPGQNLYEQYF. Here the CDR3 DNA reads TGTGCCAGCAGTGCCGAAGCTCCGGGACAGAACCTCTACGAGCAGTACTTC.

In its sample, this clonotype was seen a few times. The chain is built from TRBV11-2 and TRBJ2-5, with D tentatively TRBD2 (6 bases). V was shortened by 5 bases and J by 7 bases, with 23 bases between the two germline ends. The CDR3 spans 16 residues. CDR1 is SGHAT, CDR2 FQNNGV, per germline. CDR3 DNA sequence: TGTGCCAGCAGCGCGGTTAGTCTCCTCTCCGGGGGGACCCAGTACTTC. This gives the protein CASSAVSLLSGGTQYF. Together with reference TRBV11-2 and TRBJ2-5, the CDR3 gives the full variable domain: EAGVAQSPRYKIIEKRQSVAFWCNPISGHATLYWYQQILGQGPKLLIQFQNNGVVDDSQLPKDRFSAERLKGVDSTLKIQPAKLEDSAVYLCASSAVSLLSGGTQYFGPGTRLLVL.

This clonotype was picked up a small number of times. This rearrangement joins TRBV10-2 to TRBJ1-1; TRBD1 matches 7 bases. The CDR3 covers 11 residues. Per the germline V gene, CDR1 is WSHSY and CDR2 is SAAADI. Unmatched junction bases numbered 2, after V lost 4 bases and J lost 9 bases. CDR3 sequence: CASSGGQKAFF. The DNA for the CDR3 is TGCGCCAGCAGTGGGGGACAGAAAGCTTTCTTT.

CDR3 coding DNA: TGTGCCAGTAACTCCGGGACAGGGGGCAATCAGCCCCAGCATTTT. Translation: CASNSGTGGNQPQHF. The J gene is TRBJ1-5, the V gene TRBV19, with 10 bases aligning to TRBD1. Germline values: CDR1 LNHDA, CDR2 SQIVND (reference sequence). The CDR3 totals 15 residues. V dropped 7 bases and J dropped 2; count of bases not matched to a gene: 5.

This clonotype was observed a handful of times. The CDR3 nucleotides read TGTGCCAGCAGTTACAGTAGTCAGGGATGGGGGGAACTAGGCAATCAGCCCCAGCATTTT. As protein: CASSYSSQGWGELGNQPQHF. The chain employs TRBV6-2 or TRBV6-3 and TRBJ1-5; D might be TRBD1 (5 bases). The CDR3 totals 20 residues. Trimming shortened V by 2 bases and J by 2 bases, and 25 bases separated the two germline ends. Per germline, CDR1 MNHEY and CDR2 SVGEGT.

This clonotype was picked up many times. The chain links TRBV28 to TRBJ2-5; TRBD2 matches at 11 bases. The CDR3 covers 15 residues. CDR1 is MDHEN, CDR2 SYDVKM, per germline. V lost 5 bases to trimming and J lost 5 bases; unmatched junction nucleotides: 7. The CDR3: CASSVAGGLWETQYF. CDR3 nucleotide sequence: TGTGCCAGCAGTGTAGCGGGAGGGCTTTGGGAGACCCAGTACTTC.

The chain carries TRBV12-3 or TRBV12-4 and TRBJ1-2; no definite D call. CDR3 length: 11 residues. V was shortened by 4 bases and J by 11 bases, with 11 bases between the two germline ends. The CDR3 DNA sequence: TGTGCCAGCAGTTCGAACCTGATTTACACCTTC. Protein product: CASSSNLIYTF.

A remark on this clonotype: A much larger clone sits a single nucleotide away, making a read error possible. The J gene is TRBJ2-3, the V gene TRBV27, with D perhaps TRBD1 or TRBD2 (5 bases each). Looked up from germline, CDR1 is MNHEY and CDR2 is SMNVEV (reference sequence). The CDR3 spans 15 residues. This CDR3 reads CASSWGGPSTDMQYF. The CDR3 DNA sequence: TGTGCCAGCAGTTGGGGCGGGCCCAGCACAGATATGCAGTATTTT.

This clonotype has just a few counts. The rearrangement uses TRBV11-2 and TRBJ2-6, with no clear D. The ends were cut back, 5 bases at V and 2 bases at J, with 10 bases in the middle. This CDR3 has 15 residues. In germline, CDR1 is SGHAT, CDR2 FQNNGV. This CDR3 is CASSAREAGANVLTF. In nucleotides, the CDR3 is TGTGCCAGCAGCGCCCGCGAGGCTGGGGCCAACGTCCTGACTTTC.

About this clonotype: The junction departs from the called germline gene at one end, perhaps through a read error. The chain uses TRBV27 and TRBJ1-4, with TRBD1 matching over 11 bases. Germline-derived CDR1 and CDR2 are MNHEY and SMNVEV (reference sequence). The CDR3 is made up of 16 amino acids. The DNA of the CDR3 is TGTGCCAGCAGTTTATTCGGGACAGGGGGAAACGAAAAACTGCTTTTT. Its translation is CASSLFGTGGNEKLLF.

The chain has TRBV6-5 and TRBJ2-3; either TRBD1 or TRBD2 may supply D (6 bases each). CDR1 is MNHEY, CDR2 SVGAGI, per germline. The V end was cut by 1 base, the J end by 2 bases, with 10 bases between. This CDR3 is built from 15 residues. CDR3 nucleotide sequence: TGTGCCAGCAGTTACTTGGGGGGCCTCACAGATACGCAGTATTTT. Its protein is CASSYLGGLTDTQYF.

The sample holds many counts of this clonotype. This chain connects TRBV28 to TRBJ2-5; D not resolved. V gave up 6 bases and J gave up 3 bases, with 14 bases separating them. Germline V gene sequence: CDR1 MDHEN, CDR2 SYDVKM. The CDR3 covers 14 residues. The CDR3 region has the DNA TGTGCCAGCAGCCGTAATGGGGAAAAAGAGACCCAGTACTTC. Protein product: CASSRNGEKETQYF.

The gene calls are TRBV6-1 and TRBJ1-1; D remains unclear. CDR1 and CDR2 (germline): MNHNS, SASEGT. Trimming stripped 6 bases from V and 3 bases from J, with 14 bases between. There are 14 residues in the CDR3. CDR3 residues: CASRREGSYTEAFF. Written as DNA, the CDR3 is TGTGCCAGCAGGAGGGAGGGCAGCTACACTGAAGCTTTCTTT.

This chain connects TRBV3-1 to TRBJ2-4; D is unresolved. The CDR3 length is 13 residues. Trimming removed 10 bases at V and 3 bases at J, with 13 bases between. Germline loops: CDR1 LGHDT, CDR2 YNNKEL (reference sequence). CDR3 amino acids: CATSERGKNIQYF. DNA of the CDR3: TGTGCCACTTCTGAGCGCGGCAAAAACATTCAGTACTTC.

Only a few counts were recorded for this clonotype. The J gene is TRBJ2-1, the V gene TRBV12-3 or TRBV12-4; 8 bases are shared with TRBD1. V lost 3 bases to trimming and J lost 3 bases; unmatched junction nucleotides: 7. The CDR3 extends over 16 amino acids. In DNA, the CDR3 is TGTGCCAGCAGTTTGGACAGGGCCGGTCGCTACAATGAGCAGTTCTTC. Its protein product is CASSLDRAGRYNEQFF.

At least ten counts were recorded for this clonotype. The chain has TRBV12-3 or TRBV12-4 and TRBJ1-1; D is undetermined. The CDR3 loop spans 13 amino acids. V lost 6 bases and J lost 4, with 12 bases in between. This chain's CDR3 is CASSPSLLTEAFF. CDR3 nucleotides: TGTGCCAGCAGCCCCTCCCTACTCACTGAAGCTTTCTTT.

The CDR3 DNA follows: TGCGCCAGCAGCCAAGATCGGGGACTAGCGGGACTCGAGCAGTACTTC. Its protein is CASSQDRGLAGLEQYF. The chain has TRBV4-1 and TRBJ2-7; 13 bases are shared with TRBD2. CDR1 is MGHRA, CDR2 YSYEKL, per germline. The CDR3 has 16 amino acids. V was pared by 0 bases and J by 6 bases, with 5 bases of the junction left unmatched.

The genes are TRBV6-6 and TRBJ2-1, with no clear D. The V gene's germline CDR1 is MNHNY and CDR2 SVGAGI (reference sequence). This CDR3 spans 14 amino acids. Deletions cut 2 bases from V and 2 bases from J, with 7 bases between. The DNA of the CDR3 is TGTGCCAGCAGTTACGGGGTGACCTACAATGAGCAGTTCTTC. As protein: CASSYGVTYNEQFF.

This clonotype was seen many times. The rearrangement joins TRBV29-1 to TRBJ2-2; TRBD1 is a possible D gene (6 bases). Trimming took off 5 bases at V and 4 bases at J, with 11 bases between the two ends. CDR1 is SQVTM and CDR2 is ANQGSEA in the germline V gene. CDR3 size: 13 residues. The CDR3 DNA sequence: TGCAGCGTTTCCCAAGGGGGCACCGGGGAGCTGTTTTTT. This sequence encodes CSVSQGGTGELFF.

As regards this clonotype: Mismatch with germline at one junction end may stem from a read error. The chain combines TRBV12-3 or TRBV12-4 with TRBJ1-2, with TRBD1 matching over 7 bases. The CDR3 contains 14 residues. CDR3 in DNA: TGTGCCGGCAGCACAGGGGATTGGGGCTATGGCTACACCTTC. It encodes CAGSTGDWGYGYTF.

This clonotype has ten or more counts. The rearrangement uses TRBV7-2 and TRBJ2-3; 9 bases match TRBD2. V dropped 3 bases and J dropped 5; count of bases not matched to a gene: 9. Germline CDR1 is SGHTA and CDR2 is FQGNSA. CDR3 length: 16 amino acids. CDR3 sequence reads: CASSFLGGGAKDTQYF. CDR3 nucleotide sequence: TGTGCCAGCAGCTTTCTTGGCGGGGGGGCGAAAGATACGCAGTATTTT. The full variable domain, completed using reference TRBV7-2 and TRBJ2-3, is GAGVSQSPSNKVTEKGKDVELRCDPISGHTALYWYRQSLGQGLEFLIYFQGNSAPDKSGLPSDRFSAERTGGSVSTLTIQRTQQEDSAVYLCASSFLGGGAKDTQYFGPGTRLTVL.

This clonotype was counted ten times or more. The V call is TRBV11-2, the J call TRBJ2-7, with TRBD2 matching 7 bases. The CDR3 extends over 13 amino acids. Germline assignment: CDR1 SGHAT and CDR2 FQNNGV. With 6 bases clipped from V and 3 bases from J, the junction kept 5 bases outside the gene matches. The DNA for the CDR3 is TGTGCCAGCAGAACCGGGACTATCTACGAGCAGTACTTC. Its translation is CASRTGTIYEQYF.